A single sample gave rise to the 31 T cell receptor beta chains below, sequenced in a study of blood T cell repertoires in COVID-19. The repertoire was sequenced with immunoSEQ multiplex PCR; TCRdb's copy has only in-frame clones and lacks some. The sample yields approximately 220,000 clones, roughly 90% seen once. The sample taken for sequencing was PBMCs or T cells enriched from blood (not recorded which). Every receptor here comes from a woman aged 40 to 50 with acute COVID-19.

This chain uses TRBV6-5 with TRBJ2-1, with D maybe TRBD1 (6 bases). V dropped 4 bases and J dropped 7 bases, with 17 bases sitting between them. Germline assignment: CDR1 MNHEY and CDR2 SVGAGI. This CDR3 is 15 amino acids long. The CDR3 protein is CASSSDRRLTNEQFF. Written as DNA, the CDR3 is TGTGCCAGCAGTTCCGACAGGCGCTTAACGAATGAGCAGTTCTTC.

The chain recombines TRBV11-1 with TRBJ2-1; D not certain. The V gene's germline CDR1 is SGHAT and CDR2 FQDESV (reference sequence). Trimming removed 3 bases at V and 0 bases at J, with 6 bases between. This CDR3 is 14 amino acids long. The CDR3 DNA is TGTGCCAGCAGCTTTGTTAGCTCCTACAATGAGCAGTTCTTC. It yields the protein CASSFVSSYNEQFF.

The chain has TRBV5-1 and TRBJ2-3, with 7 bases matching TRBD1. The V segment lost 5 bases and the J segment 0 bases; nucleotides outside the gene matches: 21. The CDR3 contains 20 residues. CDR1 and CDR2 from the germline V gene are SGHRS and YFSETQ. The CDR3 protein is CASSPRDRAETFSSTDTQYF. The CDR3 nucleotides read TGCGCCAGCAGTCCTCGAGACAGGGCGGAAACATTCTCAAGCACAGATACGCAGTATTTT. The complete variable domain, with remaining parts taken from reference TRBV5-1 and TRBJ2-3, reads KAGVTQTPRYLIKTRGQQVTLSCSPISGHRSVSWYQQTPGQGLQFLFEYFSETQRNKGNFPGRFSGRQFSNSRSEMNVSTLELGDSALYLCASSPRDRAETFSSTDTQYFGPGTRLTVL.

J is TRBJ2-3 and V is TRBV7-3, with TRBD1 matching 7 bases. The CDR3 length is 13 residues. Trimming at V came to 5 bases and at J to 4 bases, leaving 3 bases not matched to a gene. CDR1 and CDR2 from the germline V gene are SGHTA and FQGTGA. The CDR3 here is CASSPGGADTQYF. The CDR3, as DNA: TGTGCCAGCAGCCCAGGGGGAGCAGATACGCAGTATTTT. Full variable domain (missing parts from reference TRBV7-3 and TRBJ2-3): GAGVSQTPSNKVTEKGKYVELRCDPISGHTALYWYRQSLGQGPEFLIYFQGTGAADDSGLPNDRFFAVRPEGSVSTLKIQRTERGDSAVYLCASSPGGADTQYFGPGTRLTVL.

The chain is built from TRBV15 and TRBJ1-1, with 7 bases fitting TRBD1. The CDR3 covers 15 residues. Germline V gives CDR1 LNHNV, CDR2 YYDKDF (reference sequence). V lost 3 bases to trimming and J lost 11 bases; unmatched junction nucleotides: 15. The CDR3 here is CATSRIPIDRDFAFF. CDR3 DNA sequence: TGTGCCACCAGCAGGATTCCGATTGACAGGGATTTTGCTTTCTTT.

A single count supports this clone. This rearrangement joins TRBV7-3 to TRBJ1-1; 7 bases are a match to TRBD1. This CDR3 spans 13 amino acids. Trimming took 3 bases from V and 7 from J; bases not matched to a gene: 5. The V gene's germline CDR1 is SGHTA and CDR2 FQGTGA. The DNA for the CDR3 is TGTGCCAGCAGCTTCGACAGGACAGGTGAAGCTTTCTTT. The encoded protein is CASSFDRTGEAFF.

The CDR3 protein is CAISVQGTTEAFF. The CDR3, as DNA: TGTGCCATCAGTGTTCAGGGAACCACTGAAGCTTTCTTT. This chain connects TRBV10-3 to TRBJ1-1; D is possibly TRBD1 (5 bases). The CDR3 totals 13 residues. CDR1 is ENHRY, CDR2 SYGVKD, per germline. The V gene lost 4 bases and the J gene lost 4 bases, with 10 bases spanning the gap.

The chain recombines TRBV10-3 with TRBJ2-1; D perhaps matches TRBD1 (6 bases). Between the trimmed V and J ends, which lost 6 bases and 8 bases, there was a span of 35 bases. Germline V lookup: CDR1 ENHRY, CDR2 SYGVKD. The length of the CDR3 is 20 residues. This CDR3 reads CAISEYLRQRTALLDYEQFF. CDR3 DNA: TGTGCCATCAGCGAATATCTAAGACAGAGGACAGCCCTTTTGGACTATGAGCAGTTCTTC.

The chain links TRBV4-1 to TRBJ2-1; 15 nucleotides match TRBD2. CDR1 is MGHRA, CDR2 YSYEKL, per germline. The CDR3 runs 16 residues. The junction had 5 bases not matched to a gene; V was cut back by 4 bases and J by 7 bases. The CDR3 region has the DNA TGCGCCAGCAGCCTAGGACTAGCGGGGGGGAAGAATGAGCAGTTCTTC. Translation: CASSLGLAGGKNEQFF.

V and J are TRBV7-2 and TRBJ1-2; the match to TRBD1 covers 8 bases. Germline loops: CDR1 SGHTA, CDR2 FQGNSA. This CDR3 has 14 amino acids. V gave up 2 bases and J gave up 7 bases; unmatched junction bases: 6. The CDR3 DNA reads as TGTGCCAGCAGCTTACAGACAGGGGTGTCTGGCTACACCTTC. Translating gives CASSLQTGVSGYTF.

The rearrangement links TRBV9 to TRBJ2-3, with 11 bases matching TRBD1. Germline V lookup: CDR1 SGDLS, CDR2 YYNGEE. Trimming at V came to 4 bases and at J to 4 bases, leaving 8 bases not matched to a gene. The CDR3 sequence is 16 residues long. The CDR3 protein is CASSHGTGGSADTQYF. The CDR3 region has the DNA TGTGCCAGCAGCCACGGGACAGGGGGTTCGGCAGATACGCAGTATTTT.

The chain couples TRBV5-1 to TRBJ1-5, with D possibly TRBD1 on 6 matching bases. The CDR3 sequence is 18 residues long. Germline lookup yields CDR1 SGHRS and CDR2 YFSETQ. V gave up 8 bases and J gave up 1 base, with 25 bases separating them. The CDR3 bases are TGCGCCAGACTGGCGGACAGCTGTATAGGTAAGAGCAATCAGCCCCAGCATTTT. It is translated as CARLADSCIGKSNQPQHF.

This sequence joins TRBV2 and TRBJ1-4; TRBD1 matches 8 bases. Trimming took 9 bases from V and 2 from J; bases not matched to a gene: 11. The CDR3 length is 16 residues. Germline CDR1 reads SNHLY; CDR2 reads FYNNEI. The CDR3 DNA is TGTGCCAGGGCGGACAGGGCGGGATCGACTAATGAAAAACTGTTTTTT. It translates to CARADRAGSTNEKLFF.

This clone was counted a single time. The V and J genes are TRBV5-4 and TRBJ1-1; possible D gene TRBD1, 5 bases. CDR3 size: 15 residues. CDR1 SGHNT and CDR2 YYREEE come from the germline V gene (reference sequence). The germline V and J ends were trimmed by 4 bases and 0 bases, with 13 bases remaining between them. The CDR3 DNA is TGTGCCAGCAGCCCGGCCCGGGGGATGAACACTGAAGCTTTCTTT. It yields the protein CASSPARGMNTEAFF. Filled out from reference TRBV5-4 and TRBJ1-1, the complete variable domain reads ETGVTQSPTHLIKTRGQQVTLRCSSQSGHNTVSWYQQALGQGPQFIFQYYREEENGRGNFPPRFSGLQFPNYSSELNVNALELDDSALYLCASSPARGMNTEAFFGQGTRLTVV.

V is TRBV6-5 and J is TRBJ1-5; possibly TRBD1 for D (6 bases). The CDR3 covers 15 residues. Per the germline V gene, CDR1 is MNHEY and CDR2 is SVGAGI. V was pared by 7 bases and J by 1 base, with 14 bases between. This CDR3 reads CASTEDRSSNQPQHF. The DNA for the CDR3 is TGTGCCAGCACCGAGGACAGATCGAGCAATCAGCCCCAGCATTTT.

The V call is TRBV2, the J call TRBJ1-5; the match to TRBD1 covers 7 bases. Germline CDR1 and CDR2: SNHLY and FYNNEI. The CDR3 consists of 16 residues. V lost 3 bases to trimming and J lost 3 bases; unmatched junction nucleotides: 8. CDR3 DNA sequence: TGTGCCAGCAGTGAGAACTTGGGACAGCACAATCAGCCCCAGCATTTT. Encoded protein: CASSENLGQHNQPQHF.

Written as DNA, the CDR3 is TGTGCCAGAAGAAATATCACATCTAACTATGGCTACACCTTC. The encoded protein is CARRNITSNYGYTF. The V and J genes are TRBV2 and TRBJ1-2; D call uncertain. From germline, CDR1 is SNHLY and CDR2 FYNNEI. The CDR3 spans 14 residues. V lost 9 bases, J lost 0 bases, and 14 bases lay in between.

This sequence joins TRBV20-1 and TRBJ1-1; TRBD1 might be the D (5 bases). V was trimmed by 0 bases and J by 10 bases, leaving 9 bases between them. Germline V gives CDR1 DFQATT, CDR2 SNEGSKA (reference sequence). The CDR3 is made up of 11 amino acids. CDR3 in amino acids: CSARDRVGAFF. CDR3 bases: TGCAGTGCTAGAGACAGGGTTGGAGCTTTCTTT.

The chain employs TRBV19 and TRBJ2-3, with a tentative D call TRBD2 (5 bases). The V end was cut by 4 bases, the J end by 4 bases, with 15 bases between. CDR3 length: 15 residues. Germline values: CDR1 LNHDA, CDR2 SQIVND (reference sequence). The CDR3 nucleotides are TGTGCCAGTAGTACGCTTGAAGAGGGCCCAGATACGCAGTATTTT. It is translated as CASSTLEEGPDTQYF.

V and J are TRBV9 and TRBJ2-3; tentatively, D is TRBD2 (6 bases). This CDR3 is 19 amino acids long. V lost 4 bases, J lost 1 base, and 25 bases lay in between. Germline V lookup: CDR1 SGDLS, CDR2 YYNGEE. CDR3: CASSPRRGVAVGGTDTQYF. The CDR3 nucleotides are TGTGCCAGCAGCCCGCGTCGCGGGGTAGCCGTAGGGGGCACAGATACGCAGTATTTT.

CDR3 sequence reads: CATSRDWDRGQGAFF. The CDR3 DNA follows: TGTGCCACCAGCAGAGATTGGGACAGGGGGCAGGGAGCTTTCTTT. The J gene is TRBJ1-1, the V gene TRBV15, with 12 bases fitting TRBD1. J lost 10 bases, V lost 0 bases, and 6 bases had no gene match. CDR3 length: 15 amino acids. The germline V gene has CDR1 LNHNV and CDR2 YYDKDF (reference sequence).

This rearrangement joins TRBV9 to TRBJ2-2; 9 nucleotides match TRBD2. There are 14 residues in the CDR3. V trimming: 6 bases; J trimming: 4 bases; junction bases outside the gene matches: 4. Germline lookup yields CDR1 SGDLS and CDR2 YYNGEE. CDR3 region: CASTSGVLTGELFF. CDR3 bases: TGTGCCAGCACTAGCGGGGTCCTCACCGGGGAGCTGTTTTTT.

The CDR3 DNA is TGTGCCAGCAGCGTAAACGGCAGGGTTGGAGCCTACGAGCAGTACTTC. Protein sequence: CASSVNGRVGAYEQYF. V usage is TRBV9 and J usage is TRBJ2-7; a weak D match, TRBD1 (5 bases). Germline V gives CDR1 SGDLS, CDR2 YYNGEE. There are 16 residues in the CDR3. Trimming removed 1 base at V and 2 bases at J, with 16 bases between.

The chain employs TRBV7-9 and TRBJ2-1; a possible D gene is TRBD1 (5 bases). The CDR3 is 12 amino acids. V lost 1 base, J lost 9 bases, and 7 bases lay in between. Per the germline V gene, CDR1 is SEHNR and CDR2 is FQNEAQ (reference sequence). The CDR3 spells CASSLERGEQFF. The CDR3 bases are TGTGCCAGCAGCTTAGAAAGGGGTGAGCAGTTCTTC.

The V gene is TRBV7-2, the J gene TRBJ1-2; D is unclear. V was pared by 1 base and J by 2 bases, with 11 bases between. The CDR3 consists of 15 residues. Germline assignment: CDR1 SGHTA and CDR2 FQGNSA. DNA of the CDR3: TGTGCCAGCAGCTTAGGAGGTCAGAACAACTATGGCTACACCTTC. Its translation is CASSLGGQNNYGYTF.

The J gene is TRBJ1-4, the V gene TRBV5-5; D might be TRBD1 (5 bases). Germline CDR1 SGHKS, CDR2 YYEKEE (reference sequence). Deletions cut 0 bases from V and 8 bases from J, with 11 bases between. This CDR3 is 14 amino acids long. The CDR3 DNA reads as TGTGCCAGCAGCTTGGTAGGGGTTGAGGAAAAACTGTTTTTT. Translated: CASSLVGVEEKLFF.

V is TRBV14 and J is TRBJ2-2; D is unresolved. Germline V gives CDR1 SGHDN, CDR2 FVKESK. This CDR3 region has 11 residues. V was clipped by 4 bases and J by 6 bases, with 3 bases between them. The CDR3: CASSLAGELFF. The CDR3 DNA follows: TGTGCCAGCAGCCTCGCCGGGGAGCTGTTTTTT. The full variable domain, its missing parts supplied by reference TRBV14 and TRBJ2-2, is EAGVTQFPSHSVIEKGQTVTLRCDPISGHDNLYWYRRVMGKEIKFLLHFVKESKQDESGMPNNRFLAERTGGTYSTLKVQPAELEDSGVYFCASSLAGELFFGEGSRLTVL.

The rearrangement links TRBV3-1 (or the pseudogene TRBV3-2) to TRBJ1-1; no reliable D call. The V gene's germline CDR1 is LGHDT and CDR2 YNNKEL (reference sequence). Trimming removed 4 bases from V and 5 bases from J, with 5 bases in between. The CDR3 sequence is 11 residues long. The DNA of the CDR3 is TGTGCCAGCAGCCCGGGGACTGAAGCTTTCTTT. It encodes CASSPGTEAFF.

This clone was seen only a few times. CDR3 DNA sequence: TGCACCAGCAGCCATTCGACTAGCGGGGGAACCTACGAGCAGTACGTC. This translates into CTSSHSTSGGTYEQYV. The rearrangement uses TRBV1 and TRBJ2-7; TRBD2 reflects the table's D call only, with no check against the DNA. TRBV1 is a listed pseudogene. The CDR3 has 16 amino acids.

V usage is TRBV3-1 (or the pseudogene TRBV3-2) and J usage is TRBJ2-5; TRBD1 might be the D (6 bases). This CDR3 is built from 15 residues. Germline assignment: CDR1 LGHDT and CDR2 YNNKEL (reference sequence). With 1 base removed from V and 5 bases from J, the gap between germline ends came to 14 bases. This CDR3 reads CASSQGAHRGETQYF. The CDR3 DNA follows: TGTGCCAGCAGCCAAGGGGCCCATAGGGGGGAGACCCAGTACTTC.

This clone was recorded once. This rearrangement joins TRBV12-5 to TRBJ1-1; D gene uncertain. Trimming took 5 bases from V and 4 from J, leaving 5 bases between them. CDR1 is LGHNT and CDR2 is FRNRAP in the germline V gene. This CDR3 is built from 11 residues. The CDR3 reads CASGRGTEAFF. The CDR3, as DNA: TGTGCTAGTGGTCGGGGCACTGAAGCTTTCTTT.